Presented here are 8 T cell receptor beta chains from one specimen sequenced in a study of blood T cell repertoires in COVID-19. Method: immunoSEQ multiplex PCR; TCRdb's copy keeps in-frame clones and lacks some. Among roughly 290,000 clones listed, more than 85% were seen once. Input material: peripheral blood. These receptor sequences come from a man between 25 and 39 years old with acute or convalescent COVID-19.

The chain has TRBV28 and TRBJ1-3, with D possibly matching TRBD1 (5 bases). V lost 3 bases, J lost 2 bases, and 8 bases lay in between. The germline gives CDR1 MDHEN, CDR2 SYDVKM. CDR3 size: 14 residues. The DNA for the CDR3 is TGTGCCAGCAGTTTTCGGGGGGCTGGAAACACCATATATTTT. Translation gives CASSFRGAGNTIYF.

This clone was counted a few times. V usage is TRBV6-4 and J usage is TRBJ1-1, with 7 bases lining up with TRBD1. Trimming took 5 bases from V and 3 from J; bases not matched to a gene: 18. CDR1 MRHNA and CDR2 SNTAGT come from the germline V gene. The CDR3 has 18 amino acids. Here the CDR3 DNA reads TGTGCCAGCAGTCGGACGGGCCGCGGCAAAGGGGGCCACACTGAAGCTTTCTTT. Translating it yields CASSRTGRGKGGHTEAFF.

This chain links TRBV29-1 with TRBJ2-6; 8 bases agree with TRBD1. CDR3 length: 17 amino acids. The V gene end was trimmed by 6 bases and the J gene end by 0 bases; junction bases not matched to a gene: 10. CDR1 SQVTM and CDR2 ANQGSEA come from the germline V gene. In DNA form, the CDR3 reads TGCAGCGTCGGCGACAGGGGCTTTAGCTCTGGGGCCAACGTCCTGACTTTC. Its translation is CSVGDRGFSSGANVLTF. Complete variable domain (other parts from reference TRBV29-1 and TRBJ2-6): SAVISQKPSRDICQRGTSLTIQCQVDSQVTMMFWYRQQPGQSLTLIATANQGSEATYESGFVIDKFPISRPNLTFSTLTVSNMSPEDSSIYLCSVGDRGFSSGANVLTFGAGSRLTVL.

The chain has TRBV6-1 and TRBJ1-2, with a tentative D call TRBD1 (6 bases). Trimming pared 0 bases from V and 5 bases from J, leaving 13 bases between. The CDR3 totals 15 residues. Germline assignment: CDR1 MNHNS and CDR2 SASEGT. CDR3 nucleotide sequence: TGTGCCAGCAGTGAAGCGAATTCAGGGGTTTATGGCTACACCTTC. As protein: CASSEANSGVYGYTF.

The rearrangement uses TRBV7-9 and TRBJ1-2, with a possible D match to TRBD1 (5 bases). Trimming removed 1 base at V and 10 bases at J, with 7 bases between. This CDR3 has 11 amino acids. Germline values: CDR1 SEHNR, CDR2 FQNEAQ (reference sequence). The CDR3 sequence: CASSLGTPYTF. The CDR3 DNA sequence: TGTGCCAGCAGCTTAGGGACACCCTACACCTTC.

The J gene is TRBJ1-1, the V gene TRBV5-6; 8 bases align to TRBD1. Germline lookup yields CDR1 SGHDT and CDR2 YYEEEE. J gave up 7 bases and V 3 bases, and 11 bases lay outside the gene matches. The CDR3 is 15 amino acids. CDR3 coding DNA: TGTGCCAGCAGCTACTTGGACAGGGTGTTAAGTGAAGCTTTCTTT. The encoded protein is CASSYLDRVLSEAFF.

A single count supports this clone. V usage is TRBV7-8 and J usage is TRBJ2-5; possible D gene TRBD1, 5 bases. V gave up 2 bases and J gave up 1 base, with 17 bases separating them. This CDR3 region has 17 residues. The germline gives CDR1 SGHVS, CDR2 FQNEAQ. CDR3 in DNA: TGTGCCAGCAGCTTACTGAACGGTGCCAGGGCCCAAGAGACCCAGTACTTC. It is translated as CASSLLNGARAQETQYF. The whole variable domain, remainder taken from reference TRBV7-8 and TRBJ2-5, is GAGVSQSPRYKVAKRGQDVALRCDPISGHVSLFWYQQALGQGPEFLTYFQNEAQLDKSGLPSDRFFAERPEGSVSTLKIQRTQQEDSAVYLCASSLLNGARAQETQYFGPGTRLLVL.

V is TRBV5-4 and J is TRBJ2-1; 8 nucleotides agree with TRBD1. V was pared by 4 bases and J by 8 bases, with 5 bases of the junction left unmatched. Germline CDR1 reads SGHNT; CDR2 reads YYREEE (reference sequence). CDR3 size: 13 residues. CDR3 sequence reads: CASSPPQGDEQFF. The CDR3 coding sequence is TGTGCCAGCAGCCCACCACAGGGGGATGAGCAGTTCTTC.